The sample holds many counts of the clone carrying this T cell receptor (beta chain). These data belong to a study of early T cells in non-severe SARS-CoV-2 infection. From the 5' RACE reads, TCRdb called clonotypes with MiXCR, one entry per CDR3 protein. The sample consists of 40,000 to 55,000 distinct CDR3 sequences, approximately 8.1% of them appearing once. The germline V gene encodes CDR1 MDHEN and CDR2 SYDVKM. V was trimmed by 2 bases and J by 0 bases, leaving 20 bases between them. The CDR3 contains 18 residues. The receptor comes from an adult who was a healthcare worker with PCR-confirmed SARS-CoV-2 infection or an uninfected control (not recorded which). V usage is TRBV28 and J usage is TRBJ2-7, with a tentative D call TRBD1 (5 bases). Sequenced sample: whole blood. This chain's CDR3 is CASSLPPSVGLTSYEQYF. CDR3 sequence (DNA): TGTGCCAGCAGTTTACCCCCTTCGGTGGGGCTTACCTCCTACGAGCAGTACTTC.